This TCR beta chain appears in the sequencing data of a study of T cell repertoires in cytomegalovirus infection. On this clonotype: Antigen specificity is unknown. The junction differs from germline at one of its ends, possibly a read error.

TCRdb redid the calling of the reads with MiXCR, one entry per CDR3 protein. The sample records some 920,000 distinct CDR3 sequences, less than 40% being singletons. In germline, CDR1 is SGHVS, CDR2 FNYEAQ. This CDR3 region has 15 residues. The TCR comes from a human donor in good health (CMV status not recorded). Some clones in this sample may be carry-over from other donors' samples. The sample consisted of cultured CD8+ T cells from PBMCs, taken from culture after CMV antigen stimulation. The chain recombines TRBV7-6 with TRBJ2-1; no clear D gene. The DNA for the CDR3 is TGTGCTAGCAGCTTAGGAGCAGTGGGCTACAATGAGCAGTTCTTC. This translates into CASSLGAVGYNEQFF.